The entry below describes one T cell receptor (beta chain). This sample was included in a study of blood T cell repertoires in COVID-19. Turning to the study itself: The United States, Italy and Spain were the sources of the acute and convalescent COVID-19 samples. The analysed material was cDNA or gDNA that came from T cells, B-cell-depleted T cells, or PBMCs.

The CDR3 is made up of 13 amino acids. V was trimmed by 6 bases and J by 4 bases, leaving 10 bases between them. The germline CDR1 and CDR2 sequences are ENHRY and SYGVKD. The repertoire was sequenced with immunoSEQ multiplex PCR; TCRdb's copy has only in-frame clones and lacks some. The sample has hundreds of thousands of clones; 75% to 90% are singletons. Recovered participants had two consecutive negative NP/OP PCR tests, healthcare professional clearance, or symptom resolution. The gene calls are TRBV10-3 and TRBJ1-5; possible D gene TRBD1, 5 bases. The receptor's source is a woman in her forties who had recovered from COVID-19. The specimen sequenced was PBMCs or T cells enriched from blood (not recorded which). CDR3 loop: CAISQTENQPQHF. In DNA form, the CDR3 reads TGTGCCATCAGCCAGACAGAAAATCAGCCCCAGCATTTT.